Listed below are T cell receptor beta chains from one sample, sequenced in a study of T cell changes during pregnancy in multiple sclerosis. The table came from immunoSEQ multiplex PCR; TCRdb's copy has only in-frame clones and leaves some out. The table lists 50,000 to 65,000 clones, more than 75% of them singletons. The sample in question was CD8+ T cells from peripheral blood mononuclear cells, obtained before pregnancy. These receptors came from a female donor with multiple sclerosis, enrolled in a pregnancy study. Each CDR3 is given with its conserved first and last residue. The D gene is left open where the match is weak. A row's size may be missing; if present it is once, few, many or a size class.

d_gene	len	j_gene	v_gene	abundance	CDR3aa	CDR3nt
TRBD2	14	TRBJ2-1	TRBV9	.	CASSARTSGGEQFF	TGTGCCAGCAGCGCCAGGACTAGCGGGGGAGAGCAGTTCTTC
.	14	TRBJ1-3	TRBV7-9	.	CASIRGGAGNTIYF	TGTGCTAGCATTCGGGGGGGAGCTGGAAACACCATATATTTT
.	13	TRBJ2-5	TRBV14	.	CASSQGSWETQYF	TGTGCCAGCAGCCAGGGTAGCTGGGAGACCCAGTACTTC
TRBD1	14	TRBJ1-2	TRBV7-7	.	CASSLRGGSYGYTF	TGTGCTAGCAGCTTAAGAGGGGGCAGCTATGGCTACACCTTC
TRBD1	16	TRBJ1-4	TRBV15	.	CATSTRTGEEHEKLFF	TGTGCCACCAGCACTCGGACAGGGGAAGAACATGAAAAACTGTTTTTT
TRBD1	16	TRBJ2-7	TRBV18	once	CASSPPTGQGAYEQYF	TGTGCCAGCTCACCACCAACGGGACAGGGGGCCTACGAGCAGTACTTC
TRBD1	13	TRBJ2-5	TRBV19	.	CASSIYRGETQYF	TGTGCCAGTAGTATATACAGGGGGGAGACCCAGTACTTC
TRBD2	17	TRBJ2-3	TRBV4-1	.	CASKGMGGGDYTDTQYF	TGCGCCAGCAAGGGGATGGGCGGGGGGGACTACACAGATACGCAGTATTTT
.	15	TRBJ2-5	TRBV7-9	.	CASSLTSGEEETQYF	TGTGCCAGCAGCTTAACATCGGGGGAGGAAGAGACCCAGTACTTC
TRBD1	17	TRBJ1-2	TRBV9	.	CASSVGVRDRDLYGYTF	TGTGCCAGCAGCGTAGGTGTCCGGGACAGGGACCTCTATGGCTACACCTTC
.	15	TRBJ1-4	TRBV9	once	CASSPAGAKGEKLFF	TGTGCCAGCAGCCCGGCGGGGGCGAAGGGTGAAAAACTGTTTTTT
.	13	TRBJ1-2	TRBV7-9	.	CASSRGGNYGYTF	TGTGCCAGCAGCAGGGGGGGAAACTATGGCTACACCTTC
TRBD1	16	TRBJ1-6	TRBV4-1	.	CASSPPTGNYNSPLHF	TGCGCCAGCAGCCCCCCGACAGGGAACTATAATTCACCCCTCCACTTT
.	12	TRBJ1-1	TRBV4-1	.	CASRGGSTEAFF	TGCGCCAGCAGGGGGGGGAGCACTGAAGCTTTCTTT
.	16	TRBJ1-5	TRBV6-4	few	CASSYSRGMGNQPQHF	TGTGCCAGCAGTTACTCGAGAGGGATGGGAAATCAGCCCCAGCATTTT
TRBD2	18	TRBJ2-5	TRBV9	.	CASSVESSGGMRGETQYF	TGTGCCAGCAGCGTAGAATCTAGCGGGGGGATGAGGGGGGAGACCCAGTACTTC
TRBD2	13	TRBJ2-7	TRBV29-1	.	CSASGGGAYEQYF	TGCAGCGCGTCGGGCGGGGGTGCCTACGAGCAGTACTTC
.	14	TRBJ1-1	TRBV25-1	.	CATVQGMSNTEAFF	TGTGCCACCGTACAGGGTATGTCGAACACTGAAGCTTTCTTT
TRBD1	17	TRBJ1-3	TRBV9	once	CASSTNDITGVGNTIYF	TGTGCCAGCAGCACAAACGATATAACAGGGGTGGGAAACACCATATATTTT
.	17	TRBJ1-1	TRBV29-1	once	CSVAGGEGVGIGTEAFF	TGCAGCGTTGCCGGGGGGGAGGGGGTAGGAATTGGGACTGAAGCTTTCTTT
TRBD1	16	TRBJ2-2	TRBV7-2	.	CASSIPTGENTGELFF	TGTGCCAGCAGCATCCCGACAGGGGAAAACACCGGGGAGCTGTTTTTT
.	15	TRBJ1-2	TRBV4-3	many	CASSQAGFESEGYTF	TGCGCCAGCAGCCAAGCGGGGTTCGAGTCGGAGGGCTACACCTTC
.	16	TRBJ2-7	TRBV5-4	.	CASSPNSRTGTYEQYF	TGTGCCAGCAGCCCGAACTCTAGGACTGGAACCTACGAGCAGTACTTC
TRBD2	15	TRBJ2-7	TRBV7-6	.	CASSLDGGGSYEQYF	TGTGCCAGCAGCTTAGACGGGGGAGGGTCCTACGAGCAGTACTTC
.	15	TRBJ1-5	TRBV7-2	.	CASSLLGARNQPQHF	TGTGCCAGCAGCTTATTGGGGGCTCGCAATCAGCCCCAGCATTTT
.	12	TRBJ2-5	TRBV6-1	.	CASSEDRSQIHF	TGTGCCAGCAGTGAAGACAGGTCCCAGATTCACTTC
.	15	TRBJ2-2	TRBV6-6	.	CASSYTGLDTGELFF	TGTGCCAGCAGTTACACAGGGCTTGACACCGGGGAGCTGTTTTTT
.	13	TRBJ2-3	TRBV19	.	CASSIKGWDTQYF	TGTGCCAGTAGTATAAAGGGGTGGGATACGCAGTATTTT
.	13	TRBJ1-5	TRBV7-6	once	CASSSQGNQPQHF	TGTGCCAGCAGCTCCCAGGGCAACCAGCCCCAGCATTTT
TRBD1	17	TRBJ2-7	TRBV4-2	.	CASSQGFRGQGSDEQYF	TGTGCCAGCAGCCAAGGATTTCGGGGACAGGGTTCGGACGAGCAGTACTTC
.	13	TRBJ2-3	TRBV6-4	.	CASSDPRTDTQYF	TGTGCCAGCAGTGACCCCCGGACAGATACGCAGTATTTT
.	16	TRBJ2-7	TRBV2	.	CASSEQDSYVSYEQYF	TGTGCCAGCAGTGAACAGGACTCTTATGTGTCCTACGAGCAGTACTTC
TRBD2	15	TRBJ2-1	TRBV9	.	CASSAIGGAGNEQFF	TGTGCCAGCAGCGCCATCGGGGGGGCCGGGAATGAGCAGTTCTTC
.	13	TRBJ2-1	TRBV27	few	CATRGGSYNEQFF	TGTGCCACGAGAGGGGGTTCCTACAATGAGCAGTTCTTC
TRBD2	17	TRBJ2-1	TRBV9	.	CASSGGPIAGAYNEQFF	TGTGCCAGCAGCGGCGGCCCCATAGCGGGGGCCTACAATGAGCAGTTCTTC
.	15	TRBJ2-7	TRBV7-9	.	CACRGGPASTYEQYF	TGTGCCTGCCGTGGGGGCCCAGCGTCTACCTACGAGCAGTACTTC
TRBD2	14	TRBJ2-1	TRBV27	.	CARGTSGGANEQFF	TGTGCCAGGGGAACTAGCGGGGGGGCTAATGAGCAGTTCTTC
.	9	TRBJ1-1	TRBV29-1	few	CSAGIEAFF	TGCAGCGCCGGGATTGAAGCTTTCTTT
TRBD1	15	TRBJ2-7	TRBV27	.	CASRTGTGPTYEQYF	TGTGCCAGCAGGACAGGGACAGGGCCGACCTACGAGCAGTACTTC
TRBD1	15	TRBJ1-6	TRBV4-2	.	CASSQGTGVNSPLHF	TGTGCCAGCAGCCAAGGGACAGGGGTTAATTCACCCCTCCACTTT
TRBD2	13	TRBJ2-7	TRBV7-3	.	CASSSYSGAEQYF	TGTGCCAGCAGCTCCTATAGCGGGGCCGAGCAGTACTTC